The TCR beta chain under discussion was sequenced for a study of CXCR3-negative and CXCR3-positive naive CD8 T cells. Study findings and constraints: Memory cells differed in TRBV-TRBJ usage, but naive CXCR3-negative and CXCR3-positive cells had similar usage. Expression of CXCR3 was partially reduced after cryopreservation, and fresh PBMCs were used in most assays.

UMI-tagged TRB cDNA libraries were built via 5' RACE. TCRdb re-called the 5' RACE reads and gives one entry per CDR3 protein, without DNA. This sample's clone table lists around 45,000 distinct CDR3 sequences. CDR3 length: 16 amino acids. Worth noting for this clonotype: Its antigen is not known.

Sequences were obtained from naive CXCR3- CD8+ T cells from blood. Subset in this sample: CD45RO-CCR7+CD27+CD95- naive CD8+ T cells lacking CXCR3 (TNR3-). The source of this sequence is a human donor in good health. Some clones in this sample may be carry-over from other donors' samples. The rearrangement links TRBV12-3 or TRBV12-4 to TRBJ2-5; TCRdb lists TRBD2, though no DNA is available to test this call. The CDR3 loop is CASSSRRQEGGETQYF.